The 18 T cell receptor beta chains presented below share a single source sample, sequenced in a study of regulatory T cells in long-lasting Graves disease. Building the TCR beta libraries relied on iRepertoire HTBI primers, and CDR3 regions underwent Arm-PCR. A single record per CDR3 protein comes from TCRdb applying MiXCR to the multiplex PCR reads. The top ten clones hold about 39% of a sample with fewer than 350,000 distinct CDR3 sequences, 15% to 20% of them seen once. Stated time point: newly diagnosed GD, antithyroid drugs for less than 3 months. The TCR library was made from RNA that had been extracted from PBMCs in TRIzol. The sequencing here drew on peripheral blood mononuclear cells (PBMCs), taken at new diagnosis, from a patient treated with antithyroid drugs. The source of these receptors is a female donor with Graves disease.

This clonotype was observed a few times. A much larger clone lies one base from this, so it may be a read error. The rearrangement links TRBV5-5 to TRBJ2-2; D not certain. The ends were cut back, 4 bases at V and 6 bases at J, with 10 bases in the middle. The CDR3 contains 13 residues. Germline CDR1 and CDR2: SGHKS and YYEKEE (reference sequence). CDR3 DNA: TGTGCCAGCAGCCGAAATCCCCCCGGGGAGCTGTTTTTT. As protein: CASSRNPPGELFF.

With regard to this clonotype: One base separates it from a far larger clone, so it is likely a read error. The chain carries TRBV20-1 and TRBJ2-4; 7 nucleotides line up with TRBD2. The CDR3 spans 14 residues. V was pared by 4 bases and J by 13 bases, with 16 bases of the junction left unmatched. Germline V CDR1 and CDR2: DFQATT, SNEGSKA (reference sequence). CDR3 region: CSAISSSGYNEQYF. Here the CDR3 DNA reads TGCAGTGCTATTAGTTCTAGCGGTTACAATGAGCAGTACTTC.

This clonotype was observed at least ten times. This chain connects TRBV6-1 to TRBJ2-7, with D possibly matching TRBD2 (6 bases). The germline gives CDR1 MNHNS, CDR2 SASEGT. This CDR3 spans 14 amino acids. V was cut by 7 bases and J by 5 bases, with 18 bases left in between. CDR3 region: CASTKGTQGHEQYF. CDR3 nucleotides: TGTGCCAGCACCAAGGGGACTCAAGGGCACGAGCAGTACTTC.

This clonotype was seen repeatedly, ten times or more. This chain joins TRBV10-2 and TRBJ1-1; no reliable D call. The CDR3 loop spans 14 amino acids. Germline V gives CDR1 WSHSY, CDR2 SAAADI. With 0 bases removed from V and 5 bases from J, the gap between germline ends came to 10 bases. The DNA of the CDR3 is TGCGCCAGCAGTGAGTCGACTTGGTGGACTGAAGCTTTCTTT. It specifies CASSESTWWTEAFF.

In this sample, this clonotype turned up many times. DNA of the CDR3: TGTGCCAGCATTTCACAGGGGGTTTTGCCTTGGGGTGAGCAGTTCTTC. Protein sequence: CASISQGVLPWGEQFF. V and J are TRBV11-2 and TRBJ2-1, with 8 bases fitting TRBD1. CDR1 and CDR2 from the germline V gene are SGHAT and FQNNGV. The J segment lost 9 bases and the V segment lost 7 bases, leaving 17 bases of the junction unmatched. CDR3 size: 16 residues.

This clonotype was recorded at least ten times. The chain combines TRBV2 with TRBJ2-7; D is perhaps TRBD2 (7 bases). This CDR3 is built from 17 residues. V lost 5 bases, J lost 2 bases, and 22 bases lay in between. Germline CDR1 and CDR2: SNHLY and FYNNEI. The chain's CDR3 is CASSPDGGGSQTYEQYF. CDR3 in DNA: TGTGCCAGCAGTCCGGACGGGGGCGGGAGCCAGACCTACGAGCAGTACTTC.

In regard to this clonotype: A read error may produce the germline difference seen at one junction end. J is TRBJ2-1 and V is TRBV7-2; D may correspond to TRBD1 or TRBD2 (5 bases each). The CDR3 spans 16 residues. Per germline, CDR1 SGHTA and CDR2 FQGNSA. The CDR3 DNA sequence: TGTGCCAGCAGACCGTCGGGGCGCAATACGTACAATGATCAGTGCTTC. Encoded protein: CASRPSGRNTYNDQCF. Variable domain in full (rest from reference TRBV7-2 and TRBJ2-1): GAGVSQSPSNKVTEKGKDVELRCDPISGHTALYWYRQSLGQGLEFLIYFQGNSAPDKSGLPSDRFSAERTGGSVSTLTIQRTQQEDSAVYLCASRPSGRNTYNDQCFGPGTRLTVL.

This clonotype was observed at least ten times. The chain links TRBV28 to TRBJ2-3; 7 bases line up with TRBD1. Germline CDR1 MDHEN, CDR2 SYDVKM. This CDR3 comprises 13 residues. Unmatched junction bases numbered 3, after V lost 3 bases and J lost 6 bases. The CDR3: CASSLDRLDTQYF. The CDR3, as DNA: TGTGCCAGCAGTTTGGACAGGCTGGATACGCAGTATTTT.

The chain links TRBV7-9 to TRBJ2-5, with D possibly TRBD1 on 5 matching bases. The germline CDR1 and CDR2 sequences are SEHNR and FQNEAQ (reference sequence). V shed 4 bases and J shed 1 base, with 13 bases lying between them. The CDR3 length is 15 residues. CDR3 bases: TGTGCCAGCAGCTACACAGGAAAAATCCAAGAGACCCAGTACTTC. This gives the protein CASSYTGKIQETQYF.

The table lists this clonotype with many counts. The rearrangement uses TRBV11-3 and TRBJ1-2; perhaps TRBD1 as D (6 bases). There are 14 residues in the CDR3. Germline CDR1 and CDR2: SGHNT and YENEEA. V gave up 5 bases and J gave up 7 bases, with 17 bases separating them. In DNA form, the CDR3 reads TGTGCCAGCAGCCATCTTGCGGGGGCGAGTGGCTACACCTTC. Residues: CASSHLAGASGYTF.

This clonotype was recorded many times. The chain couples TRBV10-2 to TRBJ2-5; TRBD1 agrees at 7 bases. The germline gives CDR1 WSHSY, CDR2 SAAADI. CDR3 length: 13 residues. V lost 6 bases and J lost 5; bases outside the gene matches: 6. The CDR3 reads CASSQTGLETQYF. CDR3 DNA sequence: TGCGCCAGCAGCCAGACAGGGTTGGAGACCCAGTACTTC.

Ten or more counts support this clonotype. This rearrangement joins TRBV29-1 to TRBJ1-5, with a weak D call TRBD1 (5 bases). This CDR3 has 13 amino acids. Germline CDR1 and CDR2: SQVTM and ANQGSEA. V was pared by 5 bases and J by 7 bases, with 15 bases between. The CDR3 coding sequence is TGCAGCGTTAAGGACGGGGGAGGACAGCCCCAGCATTTT. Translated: CSVKDGGGQPQHF.

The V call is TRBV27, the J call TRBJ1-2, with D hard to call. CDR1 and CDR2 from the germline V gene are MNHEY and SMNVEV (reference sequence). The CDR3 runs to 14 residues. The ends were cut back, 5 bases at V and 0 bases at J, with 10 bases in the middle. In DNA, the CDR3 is TGTGCCAGCAGTCCTAGGAGTCCTAACTATGGCTACACCTTC. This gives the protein CASSPRSPNYGYTF.

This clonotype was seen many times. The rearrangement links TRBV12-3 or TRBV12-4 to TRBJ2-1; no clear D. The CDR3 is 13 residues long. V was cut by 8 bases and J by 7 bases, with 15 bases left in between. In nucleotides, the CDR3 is TGTGCCAGCCTCTTGGCTCCGAGTAATGAGCAGTTCTTC. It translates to CASLLAPSNEQFF.

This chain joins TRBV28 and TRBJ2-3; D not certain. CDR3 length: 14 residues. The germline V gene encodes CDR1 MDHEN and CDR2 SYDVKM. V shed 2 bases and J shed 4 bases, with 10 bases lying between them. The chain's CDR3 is CASSLSLGADTQYF. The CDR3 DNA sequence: TGTGCCAGCAGTTTAAGTTTGGGCGCAGATACGCAGTATTTT.

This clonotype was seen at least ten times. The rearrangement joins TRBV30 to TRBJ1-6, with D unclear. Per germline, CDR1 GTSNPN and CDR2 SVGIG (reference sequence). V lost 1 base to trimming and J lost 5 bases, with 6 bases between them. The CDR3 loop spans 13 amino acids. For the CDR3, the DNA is TGTGCCTGGAGTGCTGGAGATAATTCACCCCTCCACTTT. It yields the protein CAWSAGDNSPLHF.

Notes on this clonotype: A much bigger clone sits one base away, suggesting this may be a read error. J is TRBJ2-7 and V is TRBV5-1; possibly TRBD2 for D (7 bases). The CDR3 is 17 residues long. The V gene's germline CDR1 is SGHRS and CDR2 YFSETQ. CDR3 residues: CASCLAKGEGLLSEQYF. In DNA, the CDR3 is TGCGCCAGCTGCTTGGCCAAGGGGGAGGGCCTTCTTTCCGAGCAGTACTTC.

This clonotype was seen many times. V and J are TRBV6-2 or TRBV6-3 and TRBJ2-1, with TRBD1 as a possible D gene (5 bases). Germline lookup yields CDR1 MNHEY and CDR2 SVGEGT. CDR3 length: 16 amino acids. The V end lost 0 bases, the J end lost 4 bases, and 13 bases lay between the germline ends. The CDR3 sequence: CASSYSGRTTYNEQFF. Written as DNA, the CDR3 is TGTGCCAGCAGTTACTCGGGGCGAACTACTTACAATGAGCAGTTCTTC.